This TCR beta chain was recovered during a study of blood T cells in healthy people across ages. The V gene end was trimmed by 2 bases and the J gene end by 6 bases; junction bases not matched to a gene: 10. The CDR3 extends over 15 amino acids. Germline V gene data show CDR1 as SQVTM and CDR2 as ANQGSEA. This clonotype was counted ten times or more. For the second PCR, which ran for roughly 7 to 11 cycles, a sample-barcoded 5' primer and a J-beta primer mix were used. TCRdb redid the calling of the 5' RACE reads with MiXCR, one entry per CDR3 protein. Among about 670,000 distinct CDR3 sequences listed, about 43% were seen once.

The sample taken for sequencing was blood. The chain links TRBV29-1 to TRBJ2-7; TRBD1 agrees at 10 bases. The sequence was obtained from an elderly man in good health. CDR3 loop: CSVEPRSGTGVEQYF. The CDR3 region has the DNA TGCAGCGTTGAACCTCGAAGTGGGACAGGGGTCGAGCAGTACTTC.